A single T cell receptor beta chain is shown here with its context. These data belong to a study of blood T cell repertoires in COVID-19. Looking at the study overall: PBMCs, B-cell-depleted T cells, or T cells provided the cDNA or gDNA that made up the material.

Authors' data handling: Estimates of nucleated cell counts were drawn from the amplification of reference gene primers. The assay was immunoSEQ multiplex PCR, and TCRdb's table has in-frame clones only and misses some. The V and J calls and the clone size are those of that table, but D and trimming were determined from the DNA. Among 100,000 to 150,000 clones listed, approximately 87% were seen once. Germline V CDR1 and CDR2: SGHRS, YFSETQ. The CDR3 has 13 amino acids. V dropped 5 bases and J dropped 8; count of bases not matched to a gene: 6. Sequenced input: peripheral blood. This chain links TRBV5-1 with TRBJ2-2; 7 nucleotides align to TRBD2. This receptor was identified in a man in his 70s with active COVID-19. DNA for the CDR3: TGCGCCAGCAGTGGGCGGGAGCGAGGGGAGCTGTTTTTT. Translating it yields CASSGRERGELFF.